This T cell receptor (beta chain) comes out of a study of OX40 agonist ivuxolimab in advanced cancers. General observations from the study: Doses of 0.1 to 3.0 mg/kg were accompanied by clonal expansion of CD4+ and CD8+ blood T cells by week 6.

Here immunoSEQ multiplex PCR was the method, and the copy in TCRdb shows in-frame clones only, minus some. The data show 50,000 to 80,000 clones, almost 85% seen once. Comment on this clone: What it binds is not known. Other DNA sequences of this sample code for an identical CDR3.

The CDR3 extends over 19 amino acids. Trimming pared 4 bases from V and 1 base from J, leaving 23 bases between. Germline V gene lookup returns CDR1 MNHEY and CDR2 SMNVEV (reference sequence). The starting material was CD4+ or CD8+ T cells sorted from blood, obtained in a trial of the OX40 agonist ivuxolimab. The TCR originated in an adult with an advanced solid tumor such as melanoma, head and neck, liver or kidney cancer. The chain combines TRBV27 with TRBJ1-5; perhaps TRBD1 as D (6 bases). The CDR3 DNA reads TGTGCCAGCAGTTATAAGGGAGGGGGATTGGTCGGGAGCAATCAGCCCCAGCATTTT. Residues: CASSYKGGGLVGSNQPQHF.